This is a list of T cell receptor beta chains from one sample in a study of T cell responses to AZD1222 COVID-19 vaccine. The assay was immunoSEQ multiplex PCR, and TCRdb's table has in-frame clones only and misses some. The sample has about 180,000 clones, around 90% seen once. Sequencing was performed on peripheral blood, taken on day 0 of AZD1222 vaccination. These receptors all stem from an adult in good health. CDR3s include the opening cysteine and the closing phenylalanine or tryptophan. The D gene is left open where the match is weak. Not every row has a clone size; where given, it reads once, few, many or a size class.

j_call v_call clone_size d_call cdr3_aa cdr3_nt
TRBJ1-3 TRBV10-3 . . CAISELAHSGNTIYF TGTGCCATCAGTGAGTTGGCCCACTCTGGAAACACCATATATTTT
TRBJ1-2 TRBV6-6 . . CASSYESGYTF TGTGCCAGCAGTTACGAGTCTGGCTACACCTTC
TRBJ2-2 TRBV14 . . CASSQVRVSNTGELFF TGTGCCAGCAGCCAAGTCAGGGTCTCGAACACCGGGGAGCTGTTTTTT
TRBJ2-1 TRBV29-1 . . CSVTTQGTSSYNEQFF TGCAGCGTTACCACTCAGGGCACAAGCTCCTACAATGAGCAGTTCTTC
TRBJ2-1 TRBV2 . . CASRREVSRQSSYNEQFF TGTGCCAGCAGAAGAGAAGTCTCGCGTCAGAGCTCCTACAATGAGCAGTTCTTC
TRBJ2-4 TRBV7-9 . . CASSPKDLAKNIQYF TGTGCCAGCAGCCCTAAAGATCTAGCCAAAAACATTCAGTACTTC
TRBJ2-3 TRBV10-3 . TRBD2 CAIGLAGSTDTQYF TGTGCCATAGGACTAGCGGGGAGCACAGATACGCAGTATTTT
TRBJ2-7 TRBV2 . TRBD1 CASSWDRVAYEQYF TGTGCCAGCAGTTGGGACAGGGTGGCCTACGAGCAGTACTTC
TRBJ1-1 TRBV5-4 . . CASSSGPNTEAFF TGTGCCAGCAGCTCCGGACCGAACACTGAAGCTTTCTTT
TRBJ1-2 TRBV18 . TRBD1 CASSGLQGMNNYGYTF TGTGCCAGCTCAGGGCTACAGGGGATGAATAACTATGGCTACACCTTC
TRBJ2-5 TRBV30 . TRBD2 CAWSLGLAGVETQYF TGTGCCTGGAGTTTAGGACTAGCGGGAGTAGAGACCCAGTACTTC
TRBJ1-4 TRBV5-1 . . CASGPGPIEYEKLFF TGCGCCAGCGGCCCGGGACCAATAGAGTATGAAAAACTGTTTTTT
TRBJ2-7 TRBV6-5 . TRBD2 CASSSSGINYEQYF TGTGCCAGCAGTTCCAGCGGGATAAACTACGAGCAGTACTTC
TRBJ1-2 TRBV11-2 . . CASSLEGGYGYTF TGTGCCAGCAGCTTAGAAGGGGGCTATGGCTACACCTTC
TRBJ2-1 TRBV14 . . CASSPDLGGGGYSYNEQFF TGTGCCAGCAGCCCTGACCTAGGAGGAGGGGGGTACTCCTACAATGAGCAGTTCTTC
TRBJ2-1 TRBV10-1 . TRBD2 CASSERRGSWNEQFF TGCGCCAGCAGTGAGCGGCGCGGGAGTTGGAATGAGCAGTTCTTC
TRBJ2-1 TRBV6-4 many . CASSDSPEGVNEQFF TGTGCCAGCAGTGACTCCCCAGAGGGCGTCAATGAGCAGTTCTTC
TRBJ1-2 TRBV7-2 . . CASSPRTVRYGYTF TGTGCCAGCAGCCCAAGGACAGTCCGCTATGGCTACACCTTC
TRBJ1-1 TRBV5-6 . . CASSPGTREAFF TGTGCCAGCAGCCCCGGGACACGAGAGGCTTTCTTT
TRBJ1-1 TRBV3-1/TRBV3-2 . . CASSLKGNTEAFF TGTGCCAGCAGCCTAAAGGGGAACACTGAAGCTTTCTTT
TRBJ2-5 TRBV29-1 . . CSVEETQYF TGCAGCGTTGAAGAGACCCAGTACTTC
TRBJ1-5 TRBV12-3/TRBV12-4 . TRBD1 CASSRTGAQPQHF TGTGCCAGCAGTCGGACAGGGGCCCAGCCCCAGCATTTT
TRBJ2-3 TRBV30 . TRBD1 CARDRGTDTQYF TGTGCCCGGGACAGGGGCACAGATACGCAGTATTTT
TRBJ2-5 TRBV9 once TRBD1 CASSVVGQGLSAQYF TGTGCCAGCAGCGTAGTGGGACAGGGACTCTCGGCCCAGTACTTC